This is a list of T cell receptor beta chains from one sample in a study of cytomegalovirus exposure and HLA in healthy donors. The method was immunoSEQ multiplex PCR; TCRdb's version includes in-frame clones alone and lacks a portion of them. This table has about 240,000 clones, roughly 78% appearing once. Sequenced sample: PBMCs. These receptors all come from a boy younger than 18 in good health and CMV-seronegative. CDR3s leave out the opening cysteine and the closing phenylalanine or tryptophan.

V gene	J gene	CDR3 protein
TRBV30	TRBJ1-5	AWSGGQGISQPQH
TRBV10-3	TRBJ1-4	AIRQQGTNEKLF
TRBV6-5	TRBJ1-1	ASSRDRREAF
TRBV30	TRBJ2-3	AWNAGGHSTDTQY
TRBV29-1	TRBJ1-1	SVDSGRGTEAF
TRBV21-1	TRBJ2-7	ASSQGTGEAEQY
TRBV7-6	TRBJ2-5	ASSLGGRREPQETQY
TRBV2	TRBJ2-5	ASSGKLAEETQY
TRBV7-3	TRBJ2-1	ASSLGLAGGRYNEQF
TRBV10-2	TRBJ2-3	ASSESGGGGPDTQY
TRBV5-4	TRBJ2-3	ASSSGSFTDTQY
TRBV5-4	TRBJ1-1	ASSPDRVEAF
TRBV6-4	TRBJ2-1	ASTNYLYSYNEQF
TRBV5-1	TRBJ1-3	ASSLQGSGNTIY
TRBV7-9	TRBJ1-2	ASSLWANYGYT
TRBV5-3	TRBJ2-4	ARRQGVEAKNIQY
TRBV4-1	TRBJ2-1	ASSQVGRDDEQF
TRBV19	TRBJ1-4	ASSLRQASNEKLF
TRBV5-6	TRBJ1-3	ASSITGGRNTIY
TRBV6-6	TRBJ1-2	ASSFPGGWGVGYT
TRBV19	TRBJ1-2	ASSTGQVHYGYT
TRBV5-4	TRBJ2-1	ASSLQRFSYNEQF
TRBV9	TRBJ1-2	ASSVSGATNYGYT
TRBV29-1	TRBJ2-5	SVVRLQETQY
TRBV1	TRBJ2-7	TSSQMPRPYEQY
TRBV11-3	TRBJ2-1	ASSKGWFREGGSYNEQF
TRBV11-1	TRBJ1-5	ASSSDGRSNQPQH
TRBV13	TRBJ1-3	ASSSQGNALGNTIY
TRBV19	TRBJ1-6	ASSALQGRNSPLH
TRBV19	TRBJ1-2	ASKGTGDYGYT
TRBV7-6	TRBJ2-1	ASSLILHEQF
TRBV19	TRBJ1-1	ASSIRRNTEAF
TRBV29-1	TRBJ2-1	SASGTSGNNEQF
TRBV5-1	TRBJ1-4	ASSLAGATNEKLF
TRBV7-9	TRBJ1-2	ASSFMGQDGYT
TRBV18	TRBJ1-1	ASSPISRDGSAF
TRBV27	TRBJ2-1	ASSYGGVRQF
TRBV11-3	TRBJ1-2	ASSFGGEDYGYT
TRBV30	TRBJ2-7	AWRDTLYEQY
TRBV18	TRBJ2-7	ASSPLGGPDEQY
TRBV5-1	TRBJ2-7	ASSLRGRDREVDEQY
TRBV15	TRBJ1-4	ATSKGVYNEKLF
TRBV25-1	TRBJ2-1	ASSDGPYNEQF
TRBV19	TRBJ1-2	ASRRQSNYGYT
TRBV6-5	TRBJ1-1	ASSYSDSRMNTEAF
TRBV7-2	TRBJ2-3	ASSRKVTAGGVDTQY
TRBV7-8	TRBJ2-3	ASSFRRLRVEDTQY
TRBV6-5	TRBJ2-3	ASSRQGRDTQY
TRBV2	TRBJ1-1	AAHQGYPTEAF
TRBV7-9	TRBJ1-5	ASSLTDWPQH
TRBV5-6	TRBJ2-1	ASSLPAGGLSSYNEQF
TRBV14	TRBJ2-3	ASSQLPGQGNDTQY
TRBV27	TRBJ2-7	ASSYRGNVYEQY